Described below is a single T cell receptor (beta chain) sequence and its context. Its antigen is as yet unknown. Researchers report isolating at least 6.5 million PBMCs per sample. These data are taken from a study of blood T cells in healthy people across ages. A sample-barcoded 5' primer and a J-beta primer mix were used in a second PCR of roughly 7 to 11 cycles. TCRdb passed the 5' RACE reads through MiXCR, listing each CDR3 protein once. The data show hundreds of thousands of distinct CDR3 sequences, around a fifth seen once. The CDR3 loop spans 14 amino acids. The junction had 0 bases not matched to a gene; V was cut back by 0 bases and J by 4 bases. CDR1 is ENHRY, CDR2 SYGVKD, per germline. Study conclusions and caveats: Fewer expanded clones and more diversity marked long-lived versus aged donors. Because sorting was not performed, PBMCs prevented conclusive naive versus antigen-experienced comparison. Roughly linear declines in TCR beta diversity per million T cells occurred with age.

The sample consisted of blood. V is TRBV10-3 and J is TRBJ1-3; TRBD1 agrees at 7 bases. This TCR was recovered from a man aged 65-85 years in good health. The CDR3 is CAISESGQGNTIYF. As DNA, the CDR3 is TGTGCCATCAGTGAGTCGGGACAGGGAAACACCATATATTTT.